This is a list of T cell receptor beta chains from one sample in a study of blood T cell repertoires in COVID-19. This table comes from immunoSEQ multiplex PCR, and its TCRdb copy is limited to in-frame clones, with some not included. The table includes about 190,000 clones, approximately 79% detected once. Sequenced: peripheral blood. The origin of the receptors is a man aged 25-40 years with active or convalescent COVID-19. Each CDR3 is given without its conserved first and last residue.

v_call cdr3_aa
TRBV19 ASSRGTGVNEKLF
TRBV30 VARVGTYNEQF
TRBV7-9 ASSLGDRGYNSPLH
TRBV10-2 ASSESKSSALATNEKLF
TRBV5-8 ASNNQEVTEAF
TRBV6-2/TRBV6-3 ASSPTGRGYT
TRBV4-3 ASSALAGDTGELF
TRBV10-1 ASSPTGLAAQPQH
TRBV7-9 ASSSLEGYT
TRBV3-1/TRBV3-2 ASSRHDRVPNYGYT
TRBV29-1 SVLYNSGTANTEAF
TRBV14 ASSHYLGAYREY
TRBV9 ASSQSDRGRQPQH
TRBV19 ASVSGRFNEQF
TRBV14 ASSQVGDKAF
TRBV4-1 ASTRDYDEQF
TRBV7-2 ASSLGGQGANEKLF
TRBV4-3 ASSQVGILAGYNEQF
TRBV11-3 ASSRIANQETQY
TRBV27 ASSGGAGNTIY
TRBV5-1 ASSVRQGESAYT
TRBV7-9 ASSPYTGNYGYT
TRBV4-1 ASSQGTSGFTDTQY
TRBV7-9 ASSGGQGHYSNQPQH
TRBV13 ASSATGAEAF
TRBV14 ASSQGLGRGYEQY
TRBV6-2/TRBV6-3 ASSFVSPRAAKNIQY
TRBV9 ASFSSAYGYT
TRBV19 ASSIGGGSYNEQF
TRBV5-4 ASSLGGGNEKLF
TRBV7-2 ASSLGEGENEQF